This passage covers 8 T cell receptor beta chains from one sample sequenced in a study of CD8+ T cells in alopecia areata. RNA was isolated and reverse transcribed to cDNA, the sequencing template. Sequenced by immunoSEQ multiplex PCR; TCRdb stores in-frame clones only, minus some. The sample holds roughly 15,000 clones; 45% to 65% are singletons and the top ten take about 12%. Samples from alopecia areata patients were lesional scalp punch biopsies and peripheral blood. Material for sequencing was skin. Receptor source: a human donor with alopecia areata.

The chain couples TRBV7-2 to TRBJ2-7, with D possibly matching TRBD1 (5 bases). Germline V gene sequence: CDR1 SGHTA, CDR2 FQGNSA. Trimming shortened V by 4 bases and J by 3 bases, and 13 bases separated the two germline ends. This CDR3 is 14 amino acids long. The CDR3 protein is CASSSRGPLYEQYF. CDR3 DNA sequence: TGTGCCAGCAGCTCAAGGGGCCCCCTCTACGAGCAGTACTTC.

There are a few counts of this clone. The chain uses TRBV2 and TRBJ2-3; D unclear. The CDR3 is 11 amino acids. The V and J ends lost 8 bases and 4 bases respectively, with 7 bases between them. Germline loops: CDR1 SNHLY, CDR2 FYNNEI. The CDR3 loop reads CASLLADTQYF. The CDR3, as DNA: TGTGCCAGCTTGTTAGCAGATACGCAGTATTTT.

This clone appeared a few times. Different DNA sequences within this sample yield the same CDR3. The rearrangement uses TRBV2 and TRBJ1-5, with D maybe TRBD1 (6 bases). Germline CDR1 SNHLY, CDR2 FYNNEI. There are 17 residues in the CDR3. The ends were cut back, 0 bases at V and 0 bases at J, with 12 bases in the middle. The CDR3 coding sequence is TGTGCCAGCAGTGAAGCGGGCAGGGGATATAGCAATCAGCCCCAGCATTTT. Protein product: CASSEAGRGYSNQPQHF.

There are a few counts of this clone. This chain joins TRBV5-1 and TRBJ2-1; 9 bases match TRBD1. Looked up from germline, CDR1 is SGHRS and CDR2 is YFSETQ. The CDR3 covers 16 residues. J lost 7 bases, V lost 4 bases, and 12 bases had no gene match. This CDR3 reads CASSGRGDRASNEQFF. CDR3 bases: TGCGCCAGCAGCGGCCGCGGGGACAGGGCGTCGAATGAGCAGTTCTTC.

CDR3: CASSSSDRGLTDTQYF. The CDR3, as DNA: TGTGCCAGCAGCTCTTCCGACAGGGGGCTCACAGATACGCAGTATTTT. The chain recombines TRBV7-9 with TRBJ2-3; 10 positions agree with TRBD1. V shed 4 bases and J 2 bases; nucleotides not matched to a gene: 6. Germline-derived CDR1 and CDR2 are SEHNR and FQNEAQ (reference sequence). The CDR3 length is 16 residues.

This clone came up a few times. The chain uses TRBV18 and TRBJ2-5; D is unclear. Trimming removed 3 bases from V and 1 base from J, with 12 bases in between. The CDR3 is 15 amino acids. CDR1 is KGHSH, CDR2 LQKENI, per germline. The CDR3 is CASSPATTLQETQYF. The CDR3 region has the DNA TGTGCCAGCTCACCGGCGACCACCCTCCAAGAGACCCAGTACTTC.

This clone was picked up a small number of times. The CDR3: CASSPTGTHGDTQYF. The CDR3 DNA reads TGTGCCAGCAGCCCCACCGGGACTCACGGGGATACGCAGTATTTT. This chain connects TRBV7-9 to TRBJ2-3; D is perhaps TRBD2 (6 bases). V was clipped by 5 bases and J by 6 bases, with 18 bases between them. Germline values: CDR1 SEHNR, CDR2 FQNEAQ (reference sequence). The CDR3 runs 15 residues.

In this sample, this clone turned up a few times. CDR3 in DNA: TGTGCCAGCAGCCCGCCAAAGGGGACAGGGCTTTCTCGCGGCTACACCTTC. This translates into CASSPPKGTGLSRGYTF. This chain links TRBV5-4 with TRBJ1-2; TRBD1 aligns across 9 bases. Per the germline V gene, CDR1 is SGHNT and CDR2 is YYREEE (reference sequence). The CDR3 runs to 17 residues. Trimming cost V 4 bases and J 8 bases; bases outside gene matches: 18.